This TCR beta chain was captured by sequencing in a study of vaccination effects on CD4 cells after COVID-19. The CDR3 is 15 amino acids. Trimming took off 4 bases at V and 5 bases at J, with 15 bases between the two ends. Germline V gene lookup returns CDR1 MGHRA and CDR2 YSYEKL. Libraries were prepared by immunoSEQ multiplex PCR; TCRdb keeps only in-frame clonotypes and omits some of them. The sample shows fewer than 40,000 clones, almost 85% of them seen only once. Antigen-specific CD4+ T cells were expanded (with viral peptide pools) by the ViraFEST assay ahead of sequencing. Researchers isolated CD4+ T cells once 9 to 11 days of culture had elapsed. BNT162b2 vaccine or mRNA-1273 vaccine was given to participants in two doses. A density of fewer than 2.5 million PBMC per well was used; these cells were cultured with around 10 IU/ml IL-2 and approximately 10 ug/ml peptides. About this clone: Its cognate antigen is unknown.

The sequence was collected from a human donor who received a COVID-19 vaccine. Some clones in this sample may be carry-over from other donors' samples. The chain combines TRBV4-1 with TRBJ1-5; D is uncertain. Sequenced material: CD4+ T cells from PBMCs cultured with HCoV-NL63 spike peptides, taken after COVID-19 vaccination. The chain's CDR3 is CASSLEGQRYQPQHF. Here the CDR3 DNA reads TGCGCCAGCAGCCTTGAAGGGCAGCGTTATCAGCCCCAGCATTTT.